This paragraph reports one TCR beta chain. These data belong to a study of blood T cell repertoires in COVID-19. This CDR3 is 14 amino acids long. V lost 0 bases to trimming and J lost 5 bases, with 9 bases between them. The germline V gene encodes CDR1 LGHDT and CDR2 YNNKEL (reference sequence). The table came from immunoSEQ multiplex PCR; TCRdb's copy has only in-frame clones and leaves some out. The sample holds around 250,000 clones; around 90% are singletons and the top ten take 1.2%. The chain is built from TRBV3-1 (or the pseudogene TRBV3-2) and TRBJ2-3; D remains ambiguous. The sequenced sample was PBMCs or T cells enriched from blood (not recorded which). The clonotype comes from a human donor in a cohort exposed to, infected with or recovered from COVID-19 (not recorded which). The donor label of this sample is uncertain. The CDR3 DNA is TGTGCCAGCAGCCAAGATCTTAGTGGAGATACGCAGTATTTT. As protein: CASSQDLSGDTQYF.